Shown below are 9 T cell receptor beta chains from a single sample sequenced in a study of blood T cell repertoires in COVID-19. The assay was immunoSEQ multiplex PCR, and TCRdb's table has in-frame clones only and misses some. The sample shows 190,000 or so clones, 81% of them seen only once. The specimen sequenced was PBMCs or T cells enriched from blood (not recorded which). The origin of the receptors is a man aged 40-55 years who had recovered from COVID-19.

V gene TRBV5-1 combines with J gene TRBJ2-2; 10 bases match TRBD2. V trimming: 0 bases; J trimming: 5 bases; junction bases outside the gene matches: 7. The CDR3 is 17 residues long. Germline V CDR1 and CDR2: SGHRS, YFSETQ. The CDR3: CASSLGASGRGTGELFF. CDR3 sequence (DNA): TGCGCCAGCAGCTTGGGGGCTAGCGGGAGAGGGACCGGGGAGCTGTTTTTT.

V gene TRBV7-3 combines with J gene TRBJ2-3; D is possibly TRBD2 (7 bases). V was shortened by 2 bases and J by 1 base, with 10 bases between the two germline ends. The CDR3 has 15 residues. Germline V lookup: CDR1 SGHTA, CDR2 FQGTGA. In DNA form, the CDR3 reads TGTGCCAGCAGCTTATTAGGGGGGGGCACAGATACGCAGTATTTT. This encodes CASSLLGGGTDTQYF.

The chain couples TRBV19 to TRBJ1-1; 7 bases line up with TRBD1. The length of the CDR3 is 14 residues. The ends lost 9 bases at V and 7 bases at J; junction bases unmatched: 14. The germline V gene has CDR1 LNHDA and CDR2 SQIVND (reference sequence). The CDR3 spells CASQNRGSSGEAFF. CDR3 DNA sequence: TGTGCCAGCCAGAACAGGGGATCGAGTGGTGAAGCTTTCTTT.

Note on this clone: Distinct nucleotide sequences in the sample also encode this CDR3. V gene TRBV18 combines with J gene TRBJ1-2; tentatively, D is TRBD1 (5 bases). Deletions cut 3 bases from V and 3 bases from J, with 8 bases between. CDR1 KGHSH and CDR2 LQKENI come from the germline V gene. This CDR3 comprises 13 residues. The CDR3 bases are TGTGCCAGCTCACCTTTACAGGACTATGGCTACACCTTC. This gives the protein CASSPLQDYGYTF.

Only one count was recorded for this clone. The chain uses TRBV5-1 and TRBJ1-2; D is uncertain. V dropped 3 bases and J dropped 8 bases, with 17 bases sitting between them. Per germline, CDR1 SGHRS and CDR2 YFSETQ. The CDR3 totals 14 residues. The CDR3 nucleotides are TGCGCCAGCAGCTCGACTAACGGCCCGAAGGGCTACACCTTC. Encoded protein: CASSSTNGPKGYTF.

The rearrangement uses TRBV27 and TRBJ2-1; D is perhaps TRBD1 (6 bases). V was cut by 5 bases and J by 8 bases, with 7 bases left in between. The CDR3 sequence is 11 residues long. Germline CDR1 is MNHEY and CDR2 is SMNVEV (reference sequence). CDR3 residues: CASSTGYEQFF. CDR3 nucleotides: TGTGCCAGCAGTACAGGGTATGAGCAGTTCTTC.

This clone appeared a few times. CDR3 sequence: CASSMGQGYNEQFF. The CDR3 nucleotides read TGTGCCAGCAGCATGGGACAGGGCTACAATGAGCAGTTCTTC. This chain connects TRBV5-5 to TRBJ2-1; 9 bases agree with TRBD1. Losses at the gene ends were 4 bases for V and 3 bases for J; bases not matched to a gene: 2. Germline V CDR1 and CDR2: SGHKS, YYEKEE (reference sequence). The CDR3 extends over 14 amino acids.

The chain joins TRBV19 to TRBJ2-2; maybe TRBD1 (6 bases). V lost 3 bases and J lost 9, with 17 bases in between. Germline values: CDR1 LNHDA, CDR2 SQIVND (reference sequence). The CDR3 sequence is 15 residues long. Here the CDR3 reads CASSMPGTPYRELFF. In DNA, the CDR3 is TGTGCCAGTAGTATGCCCGGGACACCCTACAGGGAGCTGTTTTTT.

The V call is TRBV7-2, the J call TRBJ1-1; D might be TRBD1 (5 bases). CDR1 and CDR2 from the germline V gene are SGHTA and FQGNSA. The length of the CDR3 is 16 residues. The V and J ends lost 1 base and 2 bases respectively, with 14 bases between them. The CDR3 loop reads CASSLGWQGGNTEAFF. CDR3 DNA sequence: TGTGCCAGCAGCTTAGGTTGGCAGGGCGGAAACACTGAAGCTTTCTTT.